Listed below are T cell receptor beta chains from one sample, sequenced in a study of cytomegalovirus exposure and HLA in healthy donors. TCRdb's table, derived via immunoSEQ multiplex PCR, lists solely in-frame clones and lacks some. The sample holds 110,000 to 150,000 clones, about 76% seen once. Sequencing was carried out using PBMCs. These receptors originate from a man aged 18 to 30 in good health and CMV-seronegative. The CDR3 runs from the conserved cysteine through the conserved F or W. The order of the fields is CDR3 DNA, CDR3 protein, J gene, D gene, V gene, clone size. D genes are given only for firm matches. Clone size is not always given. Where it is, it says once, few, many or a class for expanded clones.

DNA: TGCAGCGCTACAGGGATGGAGACCCAGTACTTC; CDR3: CSATGMETQYF; J: TRBJ2-5; D: NA; V: TRBV29-1; size: NA
DNA: TGTGCCAGCAGTGAGGCGGGGTATGAAGCTTTCTTT; CDR3: CASSEAGYEAFF; J: TRBJ1-1; D: NA; V: TRBV25-1; size: NA
DNA: TGTGCCAGCAGCTCCACAGGGGGCTTGACAGATACGCAGTATTTT; CDR3: CASSSTGGLTDTQYF; J: TRBJ2-3; D: TRBD1; V: TRBV11-3; size: NA
DNA: TGTGCCAGCAGCTCGGGACAGGGAATGGGAGAGACCCAGTACTTC; CDR3: CASSSGQGMGETQYF; J: TRBJ2-5; D: TRBD1; V: TRBV9; size: NA
DNA: TGTGCCAGCAGCTTGGACGGTAACGAGCAGTACTTC; CDR3: CASSLDGNEQYF; J: TRBJ2-7; D: NA; V: TRBV5-6; size: NA
DNA: TGTGCCAGCTCACCTACTCAGGGGACAGCAAACACCGGGGAGCTGTTTTTT; CDR3: CASSPTQGTANTGELFF; J: TRBJ2-2; D: TRBD1; V: TRBV18; size: NA
DNA: TGTGCCAGTACTAGGGGTGGCACCGGGGAGCTGTTTTTT; CDR3: CASTRGGTGELFF; J: TRBJ2-2; D: NA; V: TRBV19; size: few
DNA: TGTGCCAGCTCACTGAAGTCGGGCGGGGGGGCAGTGAATGAGCAGTTCTTC; CDR3: CASSLKSGGGAVNEQFF; J: TRBJ2-1; D: TRBD2; V: TRBV18; size: NA
DNA: TGCGCCAGCAGCCATACAGGGGGTGCTTCTGGGGCCAACGTCCTGACTTTC; CDR3: CASSHTGGASGANVLTF; J: TRBJ2-6; D: TRBD1; V: TRBV5-1; size: few
DNA: TGTGCCAGCAGCTTAGGGAGACAGCCGGGCGACGAAGCTTTCTTT; CDR3: CASSLGRQPGDEAFF; J: TRBJ1-1; D: NA; V: TRBV11-3; size: NA
DNA: TGTGCCAGCAGTGATCCAGGGGCGCTCTACGAGCAGTACTTC; CDR3: CASSDPGALYEQYF; J: TRBJ2-7; D: NA; V: TRBV28; size: once
DNA: TGTGCCAGCAGTTATGACAGGGGATCGTATGGCTACACCTTC; CDR3: CASSYDRGSYGYTF; J: TRBJ1-2; D: TRBD1; V: TRBV6-5; size: NA
DNA: TGTGCCAGCAGTGGTACGAGCAGGGGCGCGAGAAACTATGGCTACACCTTC; CDR3: CASSGTSRGARNYGYTF; J: TRBJ1-2; D: NA; V: TRBV6-1; size: few
DNA: TGTGCCAGCTCAGATGGACAGGTTCTTGGCTACACCTTC; CDR3: CASSDGQVLGYTF; J: TRBJ1-2; D: TRBD1; V: TRBV18; size: NA
DNA: TGTGCCAGCAGCTTTGCAGGTTATGGCTACACCTTC; CDR3: CASSFAGYGYTF; J: TRBJ1-2; D: NA; V: TRBV7-2; size: NA
DNA: TGTGCCAGCAGCTTAACCGGGACAGGGGTTAATGAGCAGTTCTTC; CDR3: CASSLTGTGVNEQFF; J: TRBJ2-1; D: TRBD1; V: TRBV7-2; size: NA
DNA: TGTGCCAGCAGCTCCCGGACAGGGGGCTCCTACGAGCAGTACTTC; CDR3: CASSSRTGGSYEQYF; J: TRBJ2-7; D: TRBD1; V: TRBV11-3; size: NA
DNA: TGTGCCAGCATGAAGAGCGGGGGGGTATACAATGAGCAGTTCTTC; CDR3: CASMKSGGVYNEQFF; J: TRBJ2-1; D: TRBD2; V: TRBV7-9; size: few
DNA: TGTGCCAGTCCCGGGACAGCACACCTCCCACTCCACTATGGCTACACCTTC; CDR3: CASPGTAHLPLHYGYTF; J: TRBJ1-2; D: TRBD1; V: TRBV2; size: once
DNA: TGTGCCAGTAGTCGGACAGGGCTGGGCAATCAGCCCCAGCATTTT; CDR3: CASSRTGLGNQPQHF; J: TRBJ1-5; D: TRBD1; V: TRBV19; size: NA
DNA: TGTGCCAGTAGTATAGGGTCGCGGGAGCAGTACTTC; CDR3: CASSIGSREQYF; J: TRBJ2-7; D: NA; V: TRBV19; size: NA
DNA: TGTGCCAGTAGTATAGCTGTTGAGCAGTTCTTC; CDR3: CASSIAVEQFF; J: TRBJ2-1; D: NA; V: TRBV19; size: NA
DNA: TGTGCCAGCAGCTTACAGGGTTACGGGGAGCTGTTTTTT; CDR3: CASSLQGYGELFF; J: TRBJ2-2; D: NA; V: TRBV11-2; size: NA
DNA: TGCGCCAGCAGCCAGGGACTAGCGGGAGGGGAAGGGGACACAGATACGCAGTATTTT; CDR3: CASSQGLAGGEGDTDTQYF; J: TRBJ2-3; D: TRBD2; V: TRBV5-1; size: NA
DNA: TGTGCCAGCAGGTTAGAGCGGGGGTTCAATGAGCAGTTCTTC; CDR3: CASRLERGFNEQFF; J: TRBJ2-1; D: TRBD2; V: TRBV2; size: once
DNA: TGTGCCAGCAGCTTAGCGCGGGAGGGGCTAAGCTCCTACGAGCAGTACTTC; CDR3: CASSLAREGLSSYEQYF; J: TRBJ2-7; D: TRBD2; V: TRBV7-4; size: NA
DNA: TGTGCCAGCAGCTTAATGCCTAGCGGGATGGGGAACACCGGGGAGCTGTTTTTT; CDR3: CASSLMPSGMGNTGELFF; J: TRBJ2-2; D: TRBD2; V: TRBV7-3; size: NA
DNA: TGTGCCAGCAGTAAAGATCCCAGGGTAGAGAACACTGAAGCTTTCTTT; CDR3: CASSKDPRVENTEAFF; J: TRBJ1-1; D: NA; V: TRBV27; size: NA
DNA: TGTGCCAGTAGTACGGGACAAACGAACAATGAGCAGTTCTTC; CDR3: CASSTGQTNNEQFF; J: TRBJ2-1; D: NA; V: TRBV19; size: NA
DNA: TGTGCCAGCAGCTTAGTTCACGTAGCGGGAACAGATACGCAGTATTTT; CDR3: CASSLVHVAGTDTQYF; J: TRBJ2-3; D: TRBD2; V: TRBV7-2; size: NA
DNA: TGTGCCAGTAACCCAGAGGGGAGGGGTGAAGCTTTCTTT; CDR3: CASNPEGRGEAFF; J: TRBJ1-1; D: NA; V: TRBV19; size: few